Listed below are T cell receptor beta chains from one sample, sequenced in a study of PD-1 blockade in classical Hodgkin lymphoma. Assay: immunoSEQ multiplex PCR; the TCRdb copy retains only in-frame clones and omits some. Found here are about 20,000 clones, 75% to 90% of them singletons; the top ten hold 6% to 7.5%. Sequences were derived from CD8+ T cells from blood, sampled before the fourth cycle of nivolumab. The receptor source for this set is a human donor with classical Hodgkin lymphoma. The CDR3 runs from the conserved cysteine through the conserved F or W. D genes are given only for firm matches. Size values are once, few and many counts, or a class for expanded clones, and some rows have none.

J: TRBJ2-2; size: -; V: TRBV10-3; D: -; CDR3: CAVYPSSTGELFF; DNA: TGTGCCGTCTACCCCAGTAGTACCGGGGAGCTGTTTTTT
J: TRBJ1-1; size: -; V: TRBV19; D: TRBD1; CDR3: CASSRDSEGGDYTEAFF; DNA: TGTGCCAGTAGTCGGGACAGCGAGGGAGGGGACTACACTGAAGCTTTCTTT
J: TRBJ2-7; size: -; V: TRBV19; D: -; CDR3: CASSIVAGGYEQYF; DNA: TGTGCCAGTAGTATAGTAGCAGGGGGGTACGAGCAGTACTTC
J: TRBJ2-7; size: -; V: TRBV6-1; D: -; CDR3: CASSESGTPYEQYF; DNA: TGTGCCAGCAGTGAAAGTGGGACCCCCTACGAGCAGTACTTC
J: TRBJ1-5; size: -; V: TRBV6-5; D: -; CDR3: CASSYSPLTQPQHF; DNA: TGTGCCAGCAGTTACTCTCCCCTGACTCAGCCCCAGCATTTT
J: TRBJ2-7; size: once; V: TRBV4-1; D: TRBD2; CDR3: CASSQEGLAGGLEQYF; DNA: TGCGCCAGCAGCCAAGAAGGACTAGCGGGGGGCCTCGAGCAGTACTTC
J: TRBJ2-7; size: -; V: TRBV9; D: TRBD2; CDR3: CASSAPSGGPSEQYF; DNA: TGTGCCAGCAGCGCGCCTAGCGGGGGGCCCAGCGAACAGTACTTC
J: TRBJ2-5; size: -; V: TRBV7-2; D: -; CDR3: CASSFVPGVQETQYF; DNA: TGTGCCAGCAGCTTTGTACCAGGGGTACAAGAGACCCAGTACTTC
J: TRBJ2-7; size: -; V: TRBV27; D: TRBD2; CDR3: CASSLLGTTPSEQYF; DNA: TGTGCCAGCAGTTTATTGGGGACTACGCCCTCCGAGCAGTACTTC
J: TRBJ2-3; size: -; V: TRBV29-1; D: -; CDR3: CSVEGVGLRDTQYF; DNA: TGCAGCGTTGAAGGTGTGGGGTTGAGGGATACGCAGTATTTT
J: TRBJ1-1; size: -; V: TRBV25-1; D: -; CDR3: CASSELGGEGTEAFF; DNA: TGTGCCAGCAGTGAATTGGGGGGGGAAGGGACTGAAGCTTTCTTT
J: TRBJ2-7; size: once; V: TRBV6-6; D: -; CDR3: CAISGNSYEQYF; DNA: TGTGCCATTAGCGGTAACTCCTACGAGCAGTACTTC
J: TRBJ1-2; size: few; V: TRBV25-1; D: -; CDR3: CASSLQASYGYTF; DNA: TGTGCCAGCAGTCTACAGGCCAGCTATGGCTACACCTTC
J: TRBJ2-1; size: -; V: TRBV9; D: TRBD1; CDR3: CASSVEGQSYNEQFF; DNA: TGTGCCAGCAGCGTAGAGGGACAGAGCTACAATGAGCAGTTCTTC
J: TRBJ1-5; size: few; V: TRBV5-1; D: -; CDR3: CASSLGLSNQPQHF; DNA: TGCGCCAGCAGCTTGGGGTTGAGCAATCAGCCCCAGCATTTT
J: TRBJ2-7; size: -; V: TRBV5-1; D: -; CDR3: CASSPLDQHSYEQYF; DNA: TGCGCCAGCAGCCCCTTAGATCAACACTCCTACGAGCAGTACTTC
J: TRBJ1-2; size: -; V: TRBV5-4; D: -; CDR3: CASSLPRNYGYTF; DNA: TGTGCCAGCAGCTTGCCGCGGAACTATGGCTACACCTTC
J: TRBJ1-1; size: -; V: TRBV27; D: -; CDR3: CASSFPRWGRGTEAFF; DNA: TGTGCCAGCAGTTTCCCCAGATGGGGGCGGGGAACTGAAGCTTTCTTT
J: TRBJ1-1; size: -; V: TRBV7-6; D: -; CDR3: CASSLGMSTEAFF; DNA: TGTGCCAGCAGCTTAGGAATGAGCACTGAAGCTTTCTTT
J: TRBJ2-1; size: -; V: TRBV9; D: -; CDR3: CASSVGAAGEQFF; DNA: TGTGCCAGCAGCGTAGGGGCAGCCGGGGAGCAGTTCTTC
J: TRBJ2-3; size: -; V: TRBV14; D: TRBD2; CDR3: CASSQLAGSTDTQYF; DNA: TGTGCCAGCAGCCAACTAGCGGGGTCCACAGATACGCAGTATTTT
J: TRBJ2-1; size: -; V: TRBV5-1; D: TRBD1; CDR3: CATSTGYYNEQFF; DNA: TGCGCCACCTCGACAGGGTACTACAATGAGCAGTTCTTC
J: TRBJ1-5; size: -; V: TRBV30; D: TRBD1; CDR3: CAWSPGGVGNQPQHF; DNA: TGTGCCTGGAGTCCAGGGGGGGTTGGCAATCAGCCCCAGCATTTT
J: TRBJ1-5; size: few; V: TRBV10-3; D: TRBD1; CDR3: CAISESGPQGEQPQHF; DNA: TGTGCCATCAGTGAGTCCGGGCCCCAGGGGGAACAGCCCCAGCATTTT
J: TRBJ2-7; size: -; V: TRBV9; D: -; CDR3: CASSLGGQAYEQYF; DNA: TGTGCCAGCAGCCTCGGGGGGCAGGCCTACGAGCAGTACTTC
J: TRBJ2-1; size: -; V: TRBV9; D: -; CDR3: CASSTRNEQFF; DNA: TGTGCCAGCAGCACCCGAAATGAGCAGTTCTTC
J: TRBJ2-5; size: -; V: TRBV12-5; D: -; CDR3: CASGLVPGQETQYF; DNA: TGTGCTAGTGGTCTCGTTCCGGGTCAAGAGACCCAGTACTTC
J: TRBJ1-6; size: -; V: TRBV9; D: -; CDR3: CASSVEGAYNSPLHF; DNA: TGTGCCAGCAGCGTAGAGGGGGCCTATAATTCACCCCTCCACTTT
J: TRBJ1-6; size: few; V: TRBV5-6; D: TRBD1; CDR3: CASSHTGGNGSPLHF; DNA: TGTGCCAGCAGCCATACAGGGGGGAATGGTTCACCCCTCCACTTT
J: TRBJ2-2; size: -; V: TRBV9; D: TRBD1; CDR3: CASSHTSGQGVGSGELFF; DNA: TGTGCCAGCAGCCATACTTCGGGACAGGGGGTTGGGTCCGGGGAGCTGTTTTTT
J: TRBJ1-5; size: -; V: TRBV5-5; D: -; CDR3: CASSLGRNQPQHF; DNA: TGTGCCAGCAGCTTGGGGAGAAATCAGCCCCAGCATTTT
J: TRBJ1-4; size: -; V: TRBV5-8; D: -; CDR3: CASSPTGVYEKLFF; DNA: TGTGCCAGCAGCCCGACAGGAGTCTATGAAAAACTGTTTTTT
J: TRBJ2-2; size: -; V: TRBV27; D: -; CDR3: CASSWAANTGELFF; DNA: TGTGCCAGCAGTTGGGCGGCGAACACCGGGGAGCTGTTTTTT
J: TRBJ2-1; size: -; V: TRBV6-1; D: -; CDR3: CASSADYNEQFF; DNA: TGTGCCAGCAGTGCGGACTATAATGAGCAGTTCTTC
J: TRBJ2-1; size: -; V: TRBV11-2; D: TRBD1; CDR3: CASSLALGGVMDEQFF; DNA: TGTGCCAGCAGCTTAGCCTTAGGGGGCGTAATGGATGAGCAGTTCTTC
J: TRBJ1-1; size: -; V: TRBV6-6; D: TRBD1; CDR3: CASSHSGQPNTEAFF; DNA: TGTGCCAGCAGTCACTCGGGACAGCCGAACACTGAAGCTTTCTTT
J: TRBJ2-3; size: -; V: TRBV19; D: -; CDR3: CASSPLGLGSGTQYF; DNA: TGTGCCAGTAGCCCCCTGGGGCTGGGAAGCGGTACGCAGTATTTT
J: TRBJ2-1; size: -; V: TRBV4-3; D: -; CDR3: CASSQDRRASYNEQFF; DNA: TGCGCCAGCAGCCAAGATCGTCGGGCCTCCTACAATGAGCAGTTCTTC
J: TRBJ2-7; size: -; V: TRBV19; D: TRBD1; CDR3: CASSMTGDEQYF; DNA: TGTGCCAGTAGTATGACAGGGGATGAGCAGTACTTC
J: TRBJ2-1; size: once; V: TRBV9; D: TRBD1; CDR3: CASSTRTGGEPYNEQFF; DNA: TGTGCCAGCAGCACCCGGACAGGGGGCGAACCATACAATGAGCAGTTCTTC
J: TRBJ2-7; size: once; V: TRBV4-3; D: TRBD1; CDR3: CASSQGTGVYEQYF; DNA: TGCGCCAGCAGCCAAGGCACAGGGGTCTACGAGCAGTACTTC
J: TRBJ2-3; size: -; V: TRBV7-9; D: TRBD2; CDR3: CASSLVLAGGPDTQYF; DNA: TGTGCCAGCAGCTTAGTCCTAGCGGGGGGGCCAGATACGCAGTATTTT